Each of the 24 T cell receptor beta chains below was sequenced from the same sample in a study of beta chain features in type 1 diabetes. Study-wide findings and caveats: Among all four CD4+ subsets, Type 1 diabetes patients had TCRB CDR3s that were moderately but significantly shorter.

No antigen is known for these receptors. What was sequenced were expressed TCRB transcripts, since all of the isolated RNA had been reverse transcribed. Clones were sequenced by immunoSEQ multiplex PCR, and TCRdb holds only the in-frame ones, with some missing. The sample contains around 340,000 clones, 9.3% of which appear only once. Sequencing was done on a sample of central memory CD4+ T cells from blood. Source of these receptors: a man younger than 45 with type 1 diabetes.

This clone was observed a few times. V usage is TRBV14 and J usage is TRBJ2-3; D ambiguous. The CDR3 is 14 amino acids. Germline V gene lookup returns CDR1 SGHDN and CDR2 FVKESK. V was pared by 4 bases and J by 2 bases, with 10 bases between. Written as DNA, the CDR3 is TGTGCCAGCAGCCTACGACTCGTCACAGATACGCAGTATTTT. Protein sequence: CASSLRLVTDTQYF.

This clone was seen many times. The V gene is TRBV7-2, the J gene TRBJ1-1; 7 bases map to TRBD1. V lost 4 bases to trimming and J lost 4 bases; unmatched junction nucleotides: 9. From germline, CDR1 is SGHTA and CDR2 FQGNSA. The CDR3 spans 15 residues. CDR3 region: CASSSLIQGGTEAFF. CDR3 bases: TGTGCCAGCAGCTCCCTTATCCAGGGGGGCACTGAAGCTTTCTTT. The full variable domain, in which reference TRBV7-2 and TRBJ1-1 provide the parts outside the CDR3, is GAGVSQSPSNKVTEKGKDVELRCDPISGHTALYWYRQSLGQGLEFLIYFQGNSAPDKSGLPSDRFSAERTGGSVSTLTIQRTQQEDSAVYLCASSSLIQGGTEAFFGQGTRLTVV.

J is TRBJ2-5 and V is TRBV21-1; the listed D gene, TRBD1, was not tested against the DNA. TRBV21-1 is tagged as a pseudogene. The CDR3 length is 16 residues. The chain's CDR3 is CASSKAGQPPGETQYF. CDR3 sequence (DNA): TGTGCCAGCAGCAAAGCCGGACAGCCACCCGGGGAGACCCAGTACTTC.

This clone was seen only a few times. V is TRBV19 and J is TRBJ2-3, with TRBD2 matching 14 bases. There are 15 residues in the CDR3. Trimming cost V 7 bases and J 5 bases; bases outside gene matches: 5. CDR1 and CDR2 from the germline V gene are LNHDA and SQIVND (reference sequence). The CDR3 spells CASTSGTSGRDTQYF. CDR3 bases: TGTGCCAGTACCTCCGGGACTAGCGGGAGAGATACGCAGTATTTT.

The table lists this clone with a few counts. The gene calls are TRBV30 and TRBJ2-7; D not resolved. In germline, CDR1 is GTSNPN, CDR2 SVGIG (reference sequence). This CDR3 contains 11 residues. V shed 0 bases and J shed 5 bases, with 5 bases lying between them. CDR3 sequence: CAWSVKDEQYF. The CDR3 nucleotides read TGTGCCTGGAGTGTAAAGGACGAGCAGTACTTC.

In this sample, this clone turned up a few times. The chain is built from TRBV19 and TRBJ2-1; tentative D call: TRBD2 (5 bases). The CDR3 sequence is 13 residues long. CDR1 is LNHDA and CDR2 is SQIVND in the germline V gene (reference sequence). Trimming took 3 bases from V and 4 from J, leaving 7 bases between them. The DNA of the CDR3 is TGTGCCAGTAGTATTCGGGGATACAATGAGCAGTTCTTC. Its translation: CASSIRGYNEQFF.

The chain links TRBV18 to TRBJ2-2; D unresolved. The V end was cut by 1 base, the J end by 3 bases, with 6 bases between. CDR3 size: 14 residues. Germline CDR1 KGHSH, CDR2 LQKENI. CDR3 amino acids: CASSPQAYTGELFF. DNA of the CDR3: TGTGCCAGCTCACCACAGGCCTACACCGGGGAGCTGTTTTTT.

The J gene is TRBJ2-4, the V gene TRBV4-2; D unresolved. Germline CDR1 reads LGHNA; CDR2 reads YNFKEQ. With 0 bases removed from V and 0 bases from J, the gap between germline ends came to 12 bases. CDR3 size: 17 residues. This CDR3 reads CASSQDGLELAKNIQYF. In DNA, the CDR3 is TGTGCCAGCAGCCAAGATGGTCTAGAGTTAGCCAAAAACATTCAGTACTTC.

V is TRBV30 and J is TRBJ1-1; D is possibly TRBD1 (5 bases). The length of the CDR3 is 13 residues. The germline CDR1 and CDR2 sequences are GTSNPN and SVGIG (reference sequence). V was pared by 2 bases and J by 1 base, with 8 bases between. DNA for the CDR3: TGTGCCTGGAGTCGACAGCAGAACACTGAAGCTTTCTTT. It yields the protein CAWSRQQNTEAFF.

V is TRBV28 and J is TRBJ2-1, with D tentatively TRBD2 (6 bases). CDR1 MDHEN and CDR2 SYDVKM come from the germline V gene. Trimming pared 8 bases from V and 2 bases from J, leaving 13 bases between. The CDR3 loop spans 14 amino acids. The CDR3 loop is CASGTLRPYNEQFF. The CDR3, as DNA: TGTGCCAGCGGGACTCTCCGTCCCTACAATGAGCAGTTCTTC. Based on the CDR3 plus reference TRBV28 and TRBJ2-1, the full variable domain is DVKVTQSSRYLVKRTGEKVFLECVQDMDHENMFWYRQDPGLGLRLIYFSYDVKMKEKGDIPEGYSVSREKKERFSLILESASTNQTSMYLCASGTLRPYNEQFFGPGTRLTVL.

The chain combines TRBV7-9 with TRBJ1-2; perhaps TRBD1 as D (5 bases). This CDR3 region has 13 residues. Trimming pared 5 bases from V and 7 bases from J, leaving 14 bases between. Germline lookup yields CDR1 SEHNR and CDR2 FQNEAQ (reference sequence). CDR3 residues: CASSRGGSAGYTF. The CDR3 DNA reads as TGTGCCAGCAGCCGCGGGGGGTCCGCTGGCTACACCTTC.

The sample holds many counts of this clone. The chain links TRBV4-1 to TRBJ2-1; the D is unclear. Germline CDR1 and CDR2: MGHRA and YSYEKL. V was shortened by 4 bases and J by 4 bases, with 8 bases between the two germline ends. The CDR3 totals 13 residues. The CDR3 coding sequence is TGCGCCAGCAGCCTCTCCCTATACAATGAGCAGTTCTTC. Its protein is CASSLSLYNEQFF.

The V and J genes are TRBV6-5 and TRBJ2-7; perhaps TRBD2 as D (7 bases). Germline V lookup: CDR1 MNHEY, CDR2 SVGAGI. Trimming left V 8 bases short and J 0 bases short, with 17 bases between. The CDR3 sequence is 15 residues long. CDR3 protein: CASQTRGAGSYEQYF. The CDR3 DNA follows: TGTGCCAGCCAGACACGGGGGGCGGGCTCCTACGAGCAGTACTTC.

This clone has just a few counts. This sample also contains other DNA sequences that code for the same CDR3. The V call is TRBV11-3, the J call TRBJ2-1; D not resolved. The CDR3 has 16 residues. Trimming removed 0 bases from V and 0 bases from J, with 9 bases in between. Germline V gives CDR1 SGHNT, CDR2 YENEEA. The CDR3 sequence is CASSLEGSVSYNEQFF. CDR3 sequence (DNA): TGTGCCAGCAGCTTAGAGGGTTCGGTCTCCTACAATGAGCAGTTCTTC.

V is TRBV7-2 and J is TRBJ2-5; 10 bases line up with TRBD2. The CDR3 consists of 15 residues. Germline CDR1 SGHTA, CDR2 FQGNSA. The V segment lost 5 bases and the J segment 2 bases; nucleotides outside the gene matches: 5. CDR3 in amino acids: CASSVTSGAQETQYF. The CDR3 coding sequence is TGTGCCAGCAGCGTTACTAGCGGGGCACAAGAGACCCAGTACTTC.

In this sample, this clone turned up a few times. This rearrangement joins TRBV6-1 to TRBJ1-2; 7 bases line up with TRBD1. Trimming removed 1 base from V and 3 bases from J; junction bases left unmatched: 5. CDR1 is MNHNS, CDR2 SASEGT, per germline. This CDR3 has 15 residues. CDR3 bases: TGTGCCAGCAGTGAAGATAACCAGGGGGACTATGGCTACACCTTC. Its translation is CASSEDNQGDYGYTF.

At least ten counts were recorded for this clone. The chain is built from TRBV5-6 and TRBJ2-3, with D perhaps TRBD2 (6 bases). Germline V gene lookup returns CDR1 SGHDT and CDR2 YYEEEE. Trimming stripped 1 base from V and 0 bases from J, with 12 bases between. CDR3 length: 16 residues. The CDR3 DNA follows: TGTGCCAGCAGCTTGTACAGCGGGCCTAGCACAGATACGCAGTATTTT. Translating it yields CASSLYSGPSTDTQYF.

This clone was recorded a few times. The chain is built from TRBV7-9 and TRBJ2-3; 10 bases align to TRBD1. CDR1 and CDR2 from the germline V gene are SEHNR and FQNEAQ (reference sequence). The CDR3 contains 17 residues. V was clipped by 4 bases and J by 7 bases; unmatched bases: 14. DNA of the CDR3: TGTGCCAGCAGCTCCTCCCTAACGGGGACAGGGGTAAATACGCAGTATTTT. The encoded protein is CASSSSLTGTGVNTQYF.

A few counts support this clone. The chain uses TRBV27 and TRBJ1-3; a weak D match, TRBD1 (6 bases). From germline, CDR1 is MNHEY and CDR2 SMNVEV (reference sequence). The CDR3 is 14 residues long. V was pared by 8 bases and J by 2 bases, with 13 bases between. CDR3 protein: CASGPRGAGNTIYF. The CDR3 bases are TGTGCCAGCGGCCCCAGGGGCGCTGGAAACACCATATATTTT.

This clone was recorded a few times. The chain carries TRBV4-3 and TRBJ1-2, with D possibly TRBD1 on 5 matching bases. Between the trimmed V and J ends, which lost 6 bases and 4 bases, there was a span of 9 bases. This CDR3 region has 12 residues. CDR1 and CDR2 (germline): LGHNA, YSLEER. CDR3 sequence (DNA): TGCGCCAGCAGGGGGACGGGCTATGGCTACACCTTC. Protein sequence: CASRGTGYGYTF.

This clone was seen many times. The chain carries TRBV10-1 and TRBJ2-1; D remains ambiguous. V lost 3 bases and J 5 bases, leaving 5 bases between the germline ends. The CDR3 totals 12 residues. In germline, CDR1 is WNHNN, CDR2 SYGVQD (reference sequence). The CDR3 protein is CASSERDNEQFF. For the CDR3, the DNA is TGCGCCAGCAGTGAACGGGACAATGAGCAGTTCTTC.

This clone was counted between two and nine times. This sample also contains other DNA sequences that code for the same CDR3. The chain recombines TRBV5-1 with TRBJ1-1, with D unresolved. There are 14 residues in the CDR3. V was pared by 0 bases and J by 1 base, with 7 bases between. Germline CDR1 SGHRS, CDR2 YFSETQ. Written as DNA, the CDR3 is TGCGCCAGCAGCTTGGATCCTGGGAACACTGAAGCTTTCTTT. It encodes CASSLDPGNTEAFF.

This rearrangement joins TRBV20-1 to TRBJ1-2, with unresolved D. This CDR3 has 11 residues. Germline V gene data show CDR1 as DFQATT and CDR2 as SNEGSKA (reference sequence). V was trimmed by 7 bases and J by 1 base, leaving 7 bases between them. CDR3 sequence reads: CSGHFNYGYTF. The CDR3 coding sequence is TGCAGTGGACACTTTAACTATGGCTACACCTTC.

This clone was detected only a few times. The CDR3 coding sequence is TGTGCCAGCAGCTTTTCTCGACTGTCGCAAGAGACCCAGTACTTC. Its translation: CASSFSRLSQETQYF. The chain uses TRBV7-9 and TRBJ2-5; D gene ambiguous. V dropped 3 bases and J dropped 2 bases, with 13 bases sitting between them. Germline V gene sequence: CDR1 SEHNR, CDR2 FQNEAQ (reference sequence). The CDR3 is 15 residues long. Based on the CDR3 plus reference TRBV7-9 and TRBJ2-5, the full variable domain is DTGVSQNPRHKITKRGQNVTFRCDPISEHNRLYWYRQTLGQGPEFLTYFQNEAQLEKSRLLSDRFSAERPKGSFSTLEIQRTEQGDSAMYLCASSFSRLSQETQYFGPGTRLLVL.